This entry features one T cell receptor beta chain sequence. This entry belongs to a study of blood T cell repertoires in COVID-19. Original data processing: It was from reference gene primer amplification that nucleated cell counts were estimated. The protocol was immunoSEQ multiplex PCR, while the TCRdb copy is restricted to in-frame clones and leaves out a portion. For V, J and clone size, that table is used; D and trimming come from the DNA. The table records about 170,000 clones, 82% of them present only once. CDR1 and CDR2 from the germline V gene are SEHNR and FQNEAQ (reference sequence). J was trimmed by 4 bases and V by 8 bases; bases with no gene match: 5. The CDR3 loop spans 13 amino acids.

The sequenced sample consisted of peripheral blood. The V gene is TRBV7-9, the J gene TRBJ2-5, with 9 bases matching TRBD1. The sequence was obtained from a middle-aged woman with COVID-19, enrolled during active disease. The CDR3 nucleotides read TGTGCCAGCCGGGACAGGGTTTCAGAGACCCAGTACTTC. Translating gives CASRDRVSETQYF.